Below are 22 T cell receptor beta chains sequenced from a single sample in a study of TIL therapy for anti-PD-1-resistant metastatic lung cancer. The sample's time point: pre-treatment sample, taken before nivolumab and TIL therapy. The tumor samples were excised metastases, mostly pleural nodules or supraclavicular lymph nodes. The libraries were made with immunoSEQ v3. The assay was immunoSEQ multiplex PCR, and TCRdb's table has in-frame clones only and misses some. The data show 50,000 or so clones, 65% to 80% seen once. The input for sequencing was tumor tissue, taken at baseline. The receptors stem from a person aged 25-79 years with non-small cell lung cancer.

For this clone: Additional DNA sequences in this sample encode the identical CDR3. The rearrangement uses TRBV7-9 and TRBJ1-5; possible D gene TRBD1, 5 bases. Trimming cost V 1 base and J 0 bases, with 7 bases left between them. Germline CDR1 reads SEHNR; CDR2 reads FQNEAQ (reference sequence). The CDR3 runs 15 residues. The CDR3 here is CASSLGGNSNQPQHF. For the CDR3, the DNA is TGTGCCAGCAGCTTAGGGGGGAATAGCAATCAGCCCCAGCATTTT.

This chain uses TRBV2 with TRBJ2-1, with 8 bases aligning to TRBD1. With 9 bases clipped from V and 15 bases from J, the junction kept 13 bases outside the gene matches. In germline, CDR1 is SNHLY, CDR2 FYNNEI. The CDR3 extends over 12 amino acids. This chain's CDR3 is CASGTGGIGRFF. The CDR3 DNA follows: TGTGCCAGTGGAACAGGGGGGATAGGGCGGTTCTTC. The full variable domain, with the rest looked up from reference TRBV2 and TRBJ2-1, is EPEVTQTPSHQVTQMGQEVILRCVPISNHLYFYWYRQILGQKVEFLVSFYNNEISEKSEIFDDQFSVERPDGSNFTLKIRSTKLEDSAMYFCASGTGGIGRFFGPGTRLTVL.

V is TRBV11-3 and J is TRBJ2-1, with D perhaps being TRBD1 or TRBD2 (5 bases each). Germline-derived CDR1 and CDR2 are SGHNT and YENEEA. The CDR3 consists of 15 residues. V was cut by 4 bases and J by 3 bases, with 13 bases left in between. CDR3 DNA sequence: TGTGCCAGCAGCTCCACCCGGGACCACTACAATGAGCAGTTCTTC. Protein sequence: CASSSTRDHYNEQFF.

CDR3 sequence: CASSAGMGYGYTF. The CDR3 DNA reads TGTGCCAGCAGCGCAGGGATGGGGTATGGCTACACCTTC. This chain links TRBV6-1 with TRBJ1-2, with D possibly matching TRBD1 (5 bases). Germline V gene data show CDR1 as MNHNS and CDR2 as SASEGT. V shed 6 bases and J shed 5 bases, with 13 bases lying between them. The CDR3 contains 13 residues.

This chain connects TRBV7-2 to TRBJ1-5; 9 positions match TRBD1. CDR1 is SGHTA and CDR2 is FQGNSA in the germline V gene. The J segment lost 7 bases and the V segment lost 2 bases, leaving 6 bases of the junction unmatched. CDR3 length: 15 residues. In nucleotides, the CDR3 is TGTGCCAGCAGCTTATCGGGACAGGGAGGACAGCCCCAGCATTTT. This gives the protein CASSLSGQGGQPQHF.

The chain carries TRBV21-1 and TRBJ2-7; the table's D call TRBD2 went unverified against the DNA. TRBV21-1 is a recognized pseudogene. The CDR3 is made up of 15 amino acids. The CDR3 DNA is TGTGCCAGCAGCAAAGCTATAGCGGGAGGCTACGAGCAGTACTTC. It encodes CASSKAIAGGYEQYF.

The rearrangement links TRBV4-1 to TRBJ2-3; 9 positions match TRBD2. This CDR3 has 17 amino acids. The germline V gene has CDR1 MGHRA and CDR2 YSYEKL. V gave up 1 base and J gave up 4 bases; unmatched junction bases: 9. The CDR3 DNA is TGCGCCAGCAGCCAAGGGGTTAGCGGGAGCTACGCAGATACGCAGTATTTT. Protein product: CASSQGVSGSYADTQYF.

DNA of the CDR3: TGCGCCAGCAGCTATGACAGGGGACAAGAGACCCAGTACTTC. This translates into CASSYDRGQETQYF. This chain joins TRBV5-1 and TRBJ2-5; TRBD1 aligns across 8 bases. Trimming took 3 bases from V and 2 from J; bases not matched to a gene: 3. Germline assignment: CDR1 SGHRS and CDR2 YFSETQ. The CDR3 length is 14 residues.

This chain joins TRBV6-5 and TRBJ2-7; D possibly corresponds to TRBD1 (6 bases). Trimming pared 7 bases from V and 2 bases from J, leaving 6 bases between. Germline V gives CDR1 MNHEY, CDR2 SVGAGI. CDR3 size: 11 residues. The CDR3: CASTGAYEQYF. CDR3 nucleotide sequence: TGTGCCAGCACAGGGGCCTACGAGCAGTACTTC.

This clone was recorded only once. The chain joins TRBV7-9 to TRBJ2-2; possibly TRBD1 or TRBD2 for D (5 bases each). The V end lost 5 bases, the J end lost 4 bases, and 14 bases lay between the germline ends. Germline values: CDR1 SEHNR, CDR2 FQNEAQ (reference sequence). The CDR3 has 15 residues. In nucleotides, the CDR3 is TGTGCCAGCAGCCCCGAGGGGCGGAGCACCGGGGAGCTGTTTTTT. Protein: CASSPEGRSTGELFF.

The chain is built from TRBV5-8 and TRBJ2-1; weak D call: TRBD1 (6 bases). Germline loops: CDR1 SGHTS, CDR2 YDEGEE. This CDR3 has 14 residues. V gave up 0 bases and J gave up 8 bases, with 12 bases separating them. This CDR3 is CASSLVQGIDEQFF. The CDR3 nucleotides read TGTGCCAGCAGCTTGGTACAGGGAATCGATGAGCAGTTCTTC.

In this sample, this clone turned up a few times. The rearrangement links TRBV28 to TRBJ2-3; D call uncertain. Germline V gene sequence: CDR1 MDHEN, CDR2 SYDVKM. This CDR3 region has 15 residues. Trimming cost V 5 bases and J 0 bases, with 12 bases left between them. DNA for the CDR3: TGTGCCAGCAGTAAATTGGGCCAGAGCACAGATACGCAGTATTTT. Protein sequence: CASSKLGQSTDTQYF.

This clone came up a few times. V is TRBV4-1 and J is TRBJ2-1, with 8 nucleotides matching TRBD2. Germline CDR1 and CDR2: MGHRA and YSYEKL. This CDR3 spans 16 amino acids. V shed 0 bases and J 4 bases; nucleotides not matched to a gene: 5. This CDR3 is CASSQEASGSYNEQFF. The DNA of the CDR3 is TGCGCCAGCAGCCAAGAAGCGAGCGGGAGTTACAATGAGCAGTTCTTC.

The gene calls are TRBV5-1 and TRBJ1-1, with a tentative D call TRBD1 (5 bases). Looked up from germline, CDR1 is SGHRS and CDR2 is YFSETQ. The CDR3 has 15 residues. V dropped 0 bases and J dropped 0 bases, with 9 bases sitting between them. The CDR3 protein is CASSLEWGLNTEAFF. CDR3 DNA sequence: TGCGCCAGCAGCTTGGAGTGGGGGTTGAACACTGAAGCTTTCTTT.

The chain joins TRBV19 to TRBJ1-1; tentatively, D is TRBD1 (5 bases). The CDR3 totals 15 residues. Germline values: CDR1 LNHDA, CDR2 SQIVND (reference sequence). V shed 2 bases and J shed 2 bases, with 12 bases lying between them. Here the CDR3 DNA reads TGTGCCAGTAGTATAATCCCAGGGCTAAACACTGAAGCTTTCTTT. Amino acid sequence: CASSIIPGLNTEAFF.

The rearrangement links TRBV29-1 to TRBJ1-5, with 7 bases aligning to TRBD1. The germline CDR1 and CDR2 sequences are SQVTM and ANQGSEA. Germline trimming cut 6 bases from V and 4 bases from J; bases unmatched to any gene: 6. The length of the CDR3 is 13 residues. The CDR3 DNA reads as TGCAGCGTCGCCGACAGGGAGAATCAGCCCCAGCATTTT. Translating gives CSVADRENQPQHF.

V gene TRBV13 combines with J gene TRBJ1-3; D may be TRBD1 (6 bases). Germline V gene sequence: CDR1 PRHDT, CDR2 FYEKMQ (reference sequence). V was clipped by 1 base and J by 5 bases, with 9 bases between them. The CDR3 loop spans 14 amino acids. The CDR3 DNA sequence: TGTGCCAGCAGCTTAGCCGGGGGCAGAAACACCATATATTTT. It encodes CASSLAGGRNTIYF.

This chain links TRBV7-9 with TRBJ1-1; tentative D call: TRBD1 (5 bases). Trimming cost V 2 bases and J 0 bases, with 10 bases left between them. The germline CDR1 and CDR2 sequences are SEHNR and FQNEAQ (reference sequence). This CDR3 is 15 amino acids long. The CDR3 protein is CASSLIGGVNTEAFF. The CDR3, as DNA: TGTGCCAGCAGCTTAATAGGAGGGGTGAACACTGAAGCTTTCTTT.

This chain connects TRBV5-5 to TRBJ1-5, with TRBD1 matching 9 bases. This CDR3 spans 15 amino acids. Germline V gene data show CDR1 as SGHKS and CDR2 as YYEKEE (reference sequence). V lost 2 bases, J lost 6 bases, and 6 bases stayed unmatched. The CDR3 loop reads CASSFGDRERQPQHF. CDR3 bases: TGTGCCAGCAGCTTTGGGGACAGGGAACGTCAGCCCCAGCATTTT.

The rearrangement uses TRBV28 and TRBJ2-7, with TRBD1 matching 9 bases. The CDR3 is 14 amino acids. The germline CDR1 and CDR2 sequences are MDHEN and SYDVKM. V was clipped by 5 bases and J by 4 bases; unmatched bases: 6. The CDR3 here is CASSTPGQGYEQYF. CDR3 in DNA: TGTGCCAGCAGTACACCGGGACAGGGTTACGAGCAGTACTTC.

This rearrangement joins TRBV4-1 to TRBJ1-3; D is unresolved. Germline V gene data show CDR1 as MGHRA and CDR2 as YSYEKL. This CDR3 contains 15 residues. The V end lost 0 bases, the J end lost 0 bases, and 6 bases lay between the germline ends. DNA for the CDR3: TGCGCCAGCAGCCAAGATTGGAGCTCTGGAAACACCATATATTTT. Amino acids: CASSQDWSSGNTIYF.

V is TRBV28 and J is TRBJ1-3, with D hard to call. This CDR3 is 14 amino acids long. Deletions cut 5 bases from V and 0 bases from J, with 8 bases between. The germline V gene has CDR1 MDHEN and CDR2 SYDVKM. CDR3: CASSEVISGNTIYF. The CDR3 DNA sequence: TGTGCCAGCAGTGAGGTGATCTCTGGAAACACCATATATTTT.